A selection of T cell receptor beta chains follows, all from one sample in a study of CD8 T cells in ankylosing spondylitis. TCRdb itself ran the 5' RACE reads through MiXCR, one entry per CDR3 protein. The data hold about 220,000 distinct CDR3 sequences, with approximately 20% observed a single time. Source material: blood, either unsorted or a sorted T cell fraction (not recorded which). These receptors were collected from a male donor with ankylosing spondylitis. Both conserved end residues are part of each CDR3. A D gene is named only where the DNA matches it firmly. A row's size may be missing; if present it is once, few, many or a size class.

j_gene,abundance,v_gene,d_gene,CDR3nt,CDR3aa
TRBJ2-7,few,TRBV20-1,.,TGCAGTGCTAGATTAGCCTCCTACGAGCAGTACTTC,CSARLASYEQYF
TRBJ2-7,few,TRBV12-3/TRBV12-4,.,TGTGCCAGCAGTTCCCTTGGCGAGCAGTACTTC,CASSSLGEQYF
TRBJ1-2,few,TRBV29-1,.,TGCAGCGTTGAAACAGACTATGGCTACACCTTC,CSVETDYGYTF
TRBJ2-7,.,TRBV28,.,TGTGCCAGCAATCCCTATGCTGCCCTCGGGGAGCAGTACTTC,CASNPYAALGEQYF
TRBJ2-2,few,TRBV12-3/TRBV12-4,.,TGTGCCAGCACCCTGAGGGGCGCCGGGGAGCTGTTTTTT,CASTLRGAGELFF
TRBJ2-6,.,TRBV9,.,TGTGCCAGCAGCGTAGACTCTGGGGCCAACGTCCTGACTTTC,CASSVDSGANVLTF
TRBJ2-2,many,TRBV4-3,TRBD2,TGCGCCAGCAGCCAAGATGGGGTAGCGGGCAAGAACACCGGGGAGCTGTTTTTT,CASSQDGVAGKNTGELFF
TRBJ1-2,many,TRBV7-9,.,TGTGCCAGCAGCTCCTCCGCGGAGAGCACTAACTATGGCTACACCTTC,CASSSSAESTNYGYTF
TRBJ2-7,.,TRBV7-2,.,TGTGCCAGCAGCCGTTACAGGGAGGGCGAGCAGTACTTC,CASSRYREGEQYF
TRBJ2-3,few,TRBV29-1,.,TGCAGCGTTGTCCCCATGTTCCGTGATACGCAGTATTTT,CSVVPMFRDTQYF
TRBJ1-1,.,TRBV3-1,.,TGTGCCAGCAGCCAAGAAATTTCAACCGAGGGAGCTTTCTTT,CASSQEISTEGAFF
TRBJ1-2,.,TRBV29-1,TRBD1,TGCAGCGTTGATCCCTATACAGGGGACTATGGCTACACCTTC,CSVDPYTGDYGYTF
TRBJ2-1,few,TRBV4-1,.,TGCGCCAGCAGCCAAGCGACGGACAGCCCCGAGCAGTTCTTC,CASSQATDSPEQFF
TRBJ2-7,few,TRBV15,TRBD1,TGTGCCACCAGCAGCGGACAGGGCATATTACTCTACGAGCAGTACTTC,CATSSGQGILLYEQYF
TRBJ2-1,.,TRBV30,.,TGTGCTAGTGGGGCGGGGGCATCTAATGAGCAGTTCTTC,CASGAGASNEQFF
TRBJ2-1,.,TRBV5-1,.,TGCGCCAGCAGCCCGTCCCGGGACATAGCATCCGAGCAGTTCTTC,CASSPSRDIASEQFF
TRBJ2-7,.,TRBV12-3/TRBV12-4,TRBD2,TGTGCCAGCAGTACCGGGGGGGCCGAGTACGAGCAGTACTTC,CASSTGGAEYEQYF